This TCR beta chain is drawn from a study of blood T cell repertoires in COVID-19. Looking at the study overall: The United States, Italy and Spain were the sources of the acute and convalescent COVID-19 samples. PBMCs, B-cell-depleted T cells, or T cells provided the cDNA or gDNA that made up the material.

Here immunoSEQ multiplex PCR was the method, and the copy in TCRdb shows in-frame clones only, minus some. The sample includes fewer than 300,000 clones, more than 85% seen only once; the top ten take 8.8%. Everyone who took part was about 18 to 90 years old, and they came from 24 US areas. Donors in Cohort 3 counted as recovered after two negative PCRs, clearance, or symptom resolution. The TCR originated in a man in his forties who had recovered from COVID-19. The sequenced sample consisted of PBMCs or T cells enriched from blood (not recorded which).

CDR3 region: CASSRTGAVVRETQYF. The CDR3 DNA is TGTGCCAGCAGCAGAACAGGGGCGGTGGTTCGGGAGACCCAGTACTTC. The chain carries TRBV11-3 and TRBJ2-5; the match to TRBD1 covers 7 bases. CDR3 length: 16 amino acids. The V segment lost 5 bases and the J segment 5 bases; nucleotides outside the gene matches: 14. CDR1 is SGHNT, CDR2 YENEEA, per germline.